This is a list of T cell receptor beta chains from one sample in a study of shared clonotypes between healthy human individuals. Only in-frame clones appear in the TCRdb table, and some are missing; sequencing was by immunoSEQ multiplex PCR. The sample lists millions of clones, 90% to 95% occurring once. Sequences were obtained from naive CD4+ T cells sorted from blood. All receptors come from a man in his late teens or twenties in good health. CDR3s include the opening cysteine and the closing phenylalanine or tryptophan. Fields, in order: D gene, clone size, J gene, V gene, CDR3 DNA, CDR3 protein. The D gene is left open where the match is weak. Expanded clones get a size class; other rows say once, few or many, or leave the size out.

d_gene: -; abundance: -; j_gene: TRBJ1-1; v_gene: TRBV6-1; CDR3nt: TGTGCCACCACAATAGCCGGGACGATAAAAGGTTTCTTT; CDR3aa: CATTIAGTIKGFF
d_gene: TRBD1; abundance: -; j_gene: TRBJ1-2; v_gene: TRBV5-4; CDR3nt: TGTGCCAGCAGCTTGACGGGGACAGGGGGCGGCTACACCTTC; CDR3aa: CASSLTGTGGGYTF
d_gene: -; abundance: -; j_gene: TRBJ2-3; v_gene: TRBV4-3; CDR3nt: TGCGCCAGCAGCCAGGAACGGAGGAGCACAGATACGCAGTATTTT; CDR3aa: CASSQERRSTDTQYF
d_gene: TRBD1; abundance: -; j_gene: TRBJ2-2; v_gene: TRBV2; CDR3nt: TGTGCCAGCAGTGGCCGACAGGGACGGGCCGGGGAGCTGTTTTTT; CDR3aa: CASSGRQGRAGELFF
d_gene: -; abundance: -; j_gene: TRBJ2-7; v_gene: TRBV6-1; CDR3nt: TGTGCCAGCAGTGGGAGGATCGGCGAGCAGTACTTC; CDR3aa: CASSGRIGEQYF
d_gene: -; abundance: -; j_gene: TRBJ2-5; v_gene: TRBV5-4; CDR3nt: TGTGCCAGCAGCTCCGAATACAGGGTAGAGACCCAGTACTTC; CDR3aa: CASSSEYRVETQYF
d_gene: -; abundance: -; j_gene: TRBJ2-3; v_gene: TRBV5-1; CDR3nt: TGCGCCAGCAGCTTGCAAAAAACAGATACGCAGTATTTT; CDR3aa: CASSLQKTDTQYF
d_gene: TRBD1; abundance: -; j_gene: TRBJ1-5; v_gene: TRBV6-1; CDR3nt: TGTGCCAGCAGTGCCCGAGTTAGGCAGGGGGGTCAGCCCCAGCATTTT; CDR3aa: CASSARVRQGGQPQHF
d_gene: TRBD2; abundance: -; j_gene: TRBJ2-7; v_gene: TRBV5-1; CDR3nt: TGCGCCAGCAGGACAGGACTAGCCTCAGTCGAGCAGTACTTC; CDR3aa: CASRTGLASVEQYF
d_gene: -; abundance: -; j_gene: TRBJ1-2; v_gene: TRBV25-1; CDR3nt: TGTGCCAGCAGTGAAACGGGGGGCGCTAACTATGGCTACACCTTC; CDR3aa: CASSETGGANYGYTF
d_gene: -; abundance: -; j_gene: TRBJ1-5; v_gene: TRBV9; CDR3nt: TGTGCCAGCAGCGCCCTTGGGGGGTCGAATCAGCCCCAGCATTTT; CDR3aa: CASSALGGSNQPQHF
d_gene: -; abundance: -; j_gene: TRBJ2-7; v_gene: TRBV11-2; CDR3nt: TGTGCCAGCAGCGTTAGGACACAATCCTACGAGCAGTACTTC; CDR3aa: CASSVRTQSYEQYF
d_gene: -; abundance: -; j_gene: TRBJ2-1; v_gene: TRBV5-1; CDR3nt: TGCGCCAGCAGCTTGGTCCATCAGGATGAGCAGTTCTTC; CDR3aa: CASSLVHQDEQFF
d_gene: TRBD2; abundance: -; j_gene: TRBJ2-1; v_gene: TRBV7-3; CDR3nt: TGTGCCAGCAGCCGAGAGGAGCGGGGGTACAATGAGCAGTTCTTC; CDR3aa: CASSREERGYNEQFF
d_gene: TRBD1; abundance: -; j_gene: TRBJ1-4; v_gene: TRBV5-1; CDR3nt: TGCGCCAGCAGCTTGGGATTCGACAGGGGGGAAACTAATGAAAAACTGTTTTTT; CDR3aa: CASSLGFDRGETNEKLFF
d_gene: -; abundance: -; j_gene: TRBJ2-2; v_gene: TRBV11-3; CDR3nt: TGTGCCAGCAGCCGGACAGATTACACCGGGGAGCTGTTTTTT; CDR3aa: CASSRTDYTGELFF
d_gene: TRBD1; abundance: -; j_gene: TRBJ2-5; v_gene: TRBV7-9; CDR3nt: TGTGCCAGCAGCTTAATGCGTCCCTCGGTCGGACAGGGTGTAGAGACCCAGTACTTC; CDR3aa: CASSLMRPSVGQGVETQYF
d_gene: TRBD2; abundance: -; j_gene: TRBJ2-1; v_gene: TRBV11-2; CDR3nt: TGTGCCAGCAGCCCTCAGCGGGGAAACTACAATGAGCAGTTCTTC; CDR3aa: CASSPQRGNYNEQFF
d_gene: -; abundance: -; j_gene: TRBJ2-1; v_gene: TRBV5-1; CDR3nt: TGCGCCAGCAATGGGGTTAGTAACAATGAGCAGTTCTTC; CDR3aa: CASNGVSNNEQFF
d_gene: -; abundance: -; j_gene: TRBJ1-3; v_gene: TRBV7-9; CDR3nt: TGTGCCAGCAGCTTAGCAGTCGTACTTTACTCTGGAAACACCATATATTTT; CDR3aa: CASSLAVVLYSGNTIYF
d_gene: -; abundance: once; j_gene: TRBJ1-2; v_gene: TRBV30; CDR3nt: TGTGCCTGGAGTATCGCGGGACGGGATGGCTACACCTTC; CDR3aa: CAWSIAGRDGYTF
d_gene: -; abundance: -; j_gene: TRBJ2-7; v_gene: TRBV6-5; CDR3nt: TGTGCCAGCAGTTACTCGAGGGTGGGCTACGAGCAGTACTTC; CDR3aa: CASSYSRVGYEQYF
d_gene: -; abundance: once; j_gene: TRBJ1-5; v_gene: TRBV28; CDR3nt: TGTGCCAGCAGTTTGGGGACGGGGGGGAGGCAGCCCCAGCATTTT; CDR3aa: CASSLGTGGRQPQHF
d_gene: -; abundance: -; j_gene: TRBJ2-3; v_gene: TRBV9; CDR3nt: TGTGCCAGCAGCGCCCTGGACGGGCCAGATACGCAGTATTTT; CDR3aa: CASSALDGPDTQYF
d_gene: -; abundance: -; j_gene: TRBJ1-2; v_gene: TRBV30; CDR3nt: TGTGCCTGGAGGGGAACAGGGCGCTATGGCTACACCTTC; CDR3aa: CAWRGTGRYGYTF
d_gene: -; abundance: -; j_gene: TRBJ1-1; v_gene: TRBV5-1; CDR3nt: TGCGCCAGCAGCTTGGAAAGGGCCCACTTAACTGAAGCTTTCTTT; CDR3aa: CASSLERAHLTEAFF
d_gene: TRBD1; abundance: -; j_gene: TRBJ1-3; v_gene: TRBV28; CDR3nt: TGTGCCAGCAGTCCGGACAGGGATCGAGCGGACACCATATATTTT; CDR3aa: CASSPDRDRADTIYF
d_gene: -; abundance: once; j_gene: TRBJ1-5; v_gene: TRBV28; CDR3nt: TGTGCCAGCAGCCGACCGGGTAGGAATCAGCCCCAGCATTTT; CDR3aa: CASSRPGRNQPQHF
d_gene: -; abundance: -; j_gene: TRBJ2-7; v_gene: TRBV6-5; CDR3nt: TGTGCCAGCAGCCCCGGCAGGCTAGAGCAGTACTTC; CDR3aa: CASSPGRLEQYF